The clone carrying this T cell receptor (beta chain) occurred a few times. The CDR3 totals 15 residues. V gave up 2 bases and J gave up 1 base, with 11 bases separating them. Germline values: CDR1 ENHRY, CDR2 SYGVKD. This specimen belongs to a study of identical twins. TCRdb redid the calling of the 5' RACE reads with MiXCR, one entry per CDR3 protein. The sample has under 450,000 distinct CDR3 sequences, approximately 18% seen once. The rearrangement joins TRBV10-3 to TRBJ2-5; D is unclear. This receptor was taken from a man aged 50 or older in good health. The source material was naive T cells sorted from blood. The CDR3 sequence: CAISEVRVLQETQYF. CDR3 sequence (DNA): TGTGCCATCAGTGAGGTCCGGGTCCTCCAAGAGACCCAGTACTTC.